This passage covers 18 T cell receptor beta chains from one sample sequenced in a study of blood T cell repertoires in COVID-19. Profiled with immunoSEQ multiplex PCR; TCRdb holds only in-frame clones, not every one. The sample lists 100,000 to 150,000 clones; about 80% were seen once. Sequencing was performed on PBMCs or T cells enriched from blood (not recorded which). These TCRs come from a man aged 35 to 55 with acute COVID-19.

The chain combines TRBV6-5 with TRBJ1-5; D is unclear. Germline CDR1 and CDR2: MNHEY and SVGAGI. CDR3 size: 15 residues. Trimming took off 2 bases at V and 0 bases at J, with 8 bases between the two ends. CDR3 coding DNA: TGTGCCAGCAGTTACCTTTCGTTTAGCAATCAGCCCCAGCATTTT. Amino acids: CASSYLSFSNQPQHF.

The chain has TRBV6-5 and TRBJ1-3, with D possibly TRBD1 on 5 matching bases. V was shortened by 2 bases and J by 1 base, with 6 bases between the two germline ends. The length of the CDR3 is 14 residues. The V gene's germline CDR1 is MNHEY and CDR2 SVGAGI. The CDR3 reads CASSYGGSGNTIYF. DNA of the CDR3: TGTGCCAGCAGTTACGGGGGGTCTGGAAACACCATATATTTT.

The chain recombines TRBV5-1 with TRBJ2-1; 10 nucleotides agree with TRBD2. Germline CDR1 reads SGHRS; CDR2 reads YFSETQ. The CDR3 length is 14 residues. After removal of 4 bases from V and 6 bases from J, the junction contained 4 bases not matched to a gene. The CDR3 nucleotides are TGCGCCAGCAGCCCTCGGACTAGCGGCAATGAGCAGTTCTTC. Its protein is CASSPRTSGNEQFF.

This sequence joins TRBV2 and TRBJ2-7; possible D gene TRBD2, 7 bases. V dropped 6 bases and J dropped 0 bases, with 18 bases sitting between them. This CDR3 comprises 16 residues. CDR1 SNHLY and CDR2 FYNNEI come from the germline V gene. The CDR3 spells CASRGEAGAISYEQYF. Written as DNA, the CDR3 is TGTGCCAGCAGGGGGGAGGCGGGGGCGATCTCCTACGAGCAGTACTTC.

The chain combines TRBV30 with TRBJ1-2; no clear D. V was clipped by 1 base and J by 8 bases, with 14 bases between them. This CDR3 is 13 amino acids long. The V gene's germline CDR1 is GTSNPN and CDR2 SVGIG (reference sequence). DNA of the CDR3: TGTGCCTGGAGTGATGACCGACCGGGGGGCTACACCTTC. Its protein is CAWSDDRPGGYTF.

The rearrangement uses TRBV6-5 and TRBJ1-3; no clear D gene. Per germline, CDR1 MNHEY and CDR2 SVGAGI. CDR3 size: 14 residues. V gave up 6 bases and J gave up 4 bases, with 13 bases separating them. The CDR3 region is CASSGREPGNTIYF. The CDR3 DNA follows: TGTGCCAGCAGCGGGCGGGAGCCCGGAAACACCATATATTTT.

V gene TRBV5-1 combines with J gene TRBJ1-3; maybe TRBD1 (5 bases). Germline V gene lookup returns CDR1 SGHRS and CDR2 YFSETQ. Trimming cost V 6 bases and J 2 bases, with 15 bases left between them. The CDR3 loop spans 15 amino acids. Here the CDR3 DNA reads TGCGCCAGCAAACAAGGGGCGCCGCCTGGAAACACCATATATTTT. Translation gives CASKQGAPPGNTIYF.

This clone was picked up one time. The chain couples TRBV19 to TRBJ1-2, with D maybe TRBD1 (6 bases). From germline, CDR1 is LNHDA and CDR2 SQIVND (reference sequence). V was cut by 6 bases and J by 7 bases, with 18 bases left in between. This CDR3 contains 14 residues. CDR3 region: CASSPHREESGYTF. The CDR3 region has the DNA TGTGCCAGTAGCCCCCACAGGGAAGAAAGTGGCTACACCTTC.

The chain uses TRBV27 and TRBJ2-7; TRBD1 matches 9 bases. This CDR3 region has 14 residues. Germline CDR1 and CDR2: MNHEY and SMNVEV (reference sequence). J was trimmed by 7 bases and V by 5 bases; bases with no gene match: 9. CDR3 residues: CASSHGDRVSEQYF. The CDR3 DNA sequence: TGTGCCAGCAGTCACGGGGACAGGGTTTCTGAGCAGTACTTC.

DNA of the CDR3: TGTGCCAGCAGCTGGAGTGATTCACCCCTCCACTTT. Amino acid sequence: CASSWSDSPLHF. This chain connects TRBV3-1 (or the pseudogene TRBV3-2) to TRBJ1-6; D ambiguous. Germline CDR1 and CDR2: LGHDT and YNNKEL (reference sequence). The CDR3 totals 12 residues. Trimming cost V 5 bases and J 8 bases, with 7 bases left between them.

The CDR3: CASSQAGTRNEKLFF. CDR3 coding DNA: TGTGCCAGCAGCCAAGCCGGGACACGTAATGAAAAACTGTTTTTT. The chain carries TRBV3-1 (or the pseudogene TRBV3-2) and TRBJ1-4; weak D call: TRBD1 (6 bases). The CDR3 has 15 amino acids. The germline V gene has CDR1 LGHDT and CDR2 YNNKEL (reference sequence). Trimming took 1 base from V and 4 from J, leaving 10 bases between them.

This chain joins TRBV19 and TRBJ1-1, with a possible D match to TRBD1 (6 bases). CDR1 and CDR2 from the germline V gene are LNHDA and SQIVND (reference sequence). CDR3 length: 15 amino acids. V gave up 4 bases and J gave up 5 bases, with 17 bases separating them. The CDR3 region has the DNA TGTGCCAGTAGTAACCGCCCAGGGGCGCAGACTGAAGCTTTCTTT. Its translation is CASSNRPGAQTEAFF.

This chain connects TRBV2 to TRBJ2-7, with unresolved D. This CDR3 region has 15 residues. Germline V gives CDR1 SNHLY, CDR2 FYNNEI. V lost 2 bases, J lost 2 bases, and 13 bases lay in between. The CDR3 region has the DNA TGTGCCAGCAGTGAACCGTTTGGTACGGCCTACGAGCAGTACTTC. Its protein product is CASSEPFGTAYEQYF. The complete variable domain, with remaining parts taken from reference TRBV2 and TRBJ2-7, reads EPEVTQTPSHQVTQMGQEVILRCVPISNHLYFYWYRQILGQKVEFLVSFYNNEISEKSEIFDDQFSVERPDGSNFTLKIRSTKLEDSAMYFCASSEPFGTAYEQYFGPGTRLTVT.

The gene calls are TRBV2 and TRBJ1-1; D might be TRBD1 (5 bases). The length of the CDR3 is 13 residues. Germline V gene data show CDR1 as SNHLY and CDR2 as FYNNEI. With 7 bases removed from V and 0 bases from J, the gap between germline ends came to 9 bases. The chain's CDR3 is CASTGLMNTEAFF. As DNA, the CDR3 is TGTGCCAGCACGGGACTCATGAACACTGAAGCTTTCTTT.

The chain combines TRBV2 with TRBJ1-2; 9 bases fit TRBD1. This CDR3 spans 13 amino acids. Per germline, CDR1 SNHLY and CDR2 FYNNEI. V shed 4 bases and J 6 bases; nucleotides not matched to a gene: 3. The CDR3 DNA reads TGTGCCAGCAGTGGGACAGGGGAGGATGGCTACACCTTC. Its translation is CASSGTGEDGYTF.

The CDR3 is CASSQDLGLAATGELFF. The CDR3 DNA reads TGTGCCAGCAGCCAAGATCTAGGGCTAGCGGCCACCGGGGAGCTGTTTTTT. The V gene is TRBV3-1 (or the pseudogene TRBV3-2), the J gene TRBJ2-2, with TRBD2 matching 7 bases. V lost 0 bases to trimming and J lost 4 bases; unmatched junction nucleotides: 8. The CDR3 is made up of 17 amino acids. CDR1 LGHDT and CDR2 YNNKEL come from the germline V gene (reference sequence).

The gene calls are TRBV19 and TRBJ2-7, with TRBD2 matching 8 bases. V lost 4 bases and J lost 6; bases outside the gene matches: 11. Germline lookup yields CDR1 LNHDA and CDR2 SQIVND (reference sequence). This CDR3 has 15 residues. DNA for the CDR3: TGTGCCAGTAGTACCTCAGGAGCGGGAGTCGGCGAGCAGTACTTC. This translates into CASSTSGAGVGEQYF.

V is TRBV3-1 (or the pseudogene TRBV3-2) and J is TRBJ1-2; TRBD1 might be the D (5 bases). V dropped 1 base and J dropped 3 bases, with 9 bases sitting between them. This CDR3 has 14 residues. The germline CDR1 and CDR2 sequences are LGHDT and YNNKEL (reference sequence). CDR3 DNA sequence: TGTGCCAGCAGCCAAGGCGAGACAGACTATGGCTACACCTTC. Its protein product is CASSQGETDYGYTF.